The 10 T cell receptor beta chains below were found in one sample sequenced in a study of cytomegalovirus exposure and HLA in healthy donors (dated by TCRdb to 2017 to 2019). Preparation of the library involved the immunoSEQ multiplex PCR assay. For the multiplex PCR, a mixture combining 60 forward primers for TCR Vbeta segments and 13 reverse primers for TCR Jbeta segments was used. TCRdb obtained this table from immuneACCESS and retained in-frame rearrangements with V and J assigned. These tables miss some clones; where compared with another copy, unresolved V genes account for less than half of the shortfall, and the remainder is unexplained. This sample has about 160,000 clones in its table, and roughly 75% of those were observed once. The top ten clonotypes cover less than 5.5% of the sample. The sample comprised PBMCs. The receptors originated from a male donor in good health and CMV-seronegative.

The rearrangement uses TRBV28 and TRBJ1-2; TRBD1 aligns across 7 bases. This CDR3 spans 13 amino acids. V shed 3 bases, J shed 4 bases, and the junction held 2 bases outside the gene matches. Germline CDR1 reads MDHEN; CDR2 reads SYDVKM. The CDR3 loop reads CASSFGTAYGYTF. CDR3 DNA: TGTGCCAGCAGTTTCGGGACAGCCTATGGCTACACCTTC.

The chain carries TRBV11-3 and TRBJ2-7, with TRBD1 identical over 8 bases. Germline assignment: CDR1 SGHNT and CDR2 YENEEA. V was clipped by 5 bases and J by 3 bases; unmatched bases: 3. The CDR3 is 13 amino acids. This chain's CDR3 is CASSIGQGYEQYF. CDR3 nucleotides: TGTGCCAGCAGCATAGGACAGGGCTACGAGCAGTACTTC.

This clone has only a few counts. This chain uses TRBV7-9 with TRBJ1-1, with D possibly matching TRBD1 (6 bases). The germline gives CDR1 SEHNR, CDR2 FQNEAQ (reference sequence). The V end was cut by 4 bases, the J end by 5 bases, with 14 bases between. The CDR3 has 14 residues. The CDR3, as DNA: TGTGCCAGCAGCTCCATGACAGGCCAAACTGAAGCTTTCTTT. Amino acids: CASSSMTGQTEAFF.

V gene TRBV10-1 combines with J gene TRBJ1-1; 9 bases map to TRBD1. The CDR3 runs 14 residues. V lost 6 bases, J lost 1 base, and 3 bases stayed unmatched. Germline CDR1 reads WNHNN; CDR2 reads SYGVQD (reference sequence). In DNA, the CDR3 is TGCGCCAGCAGACCGGGACAGGGGAACACTGAAGCTTTCTTT. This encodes CASRPGQGNTEAFF.

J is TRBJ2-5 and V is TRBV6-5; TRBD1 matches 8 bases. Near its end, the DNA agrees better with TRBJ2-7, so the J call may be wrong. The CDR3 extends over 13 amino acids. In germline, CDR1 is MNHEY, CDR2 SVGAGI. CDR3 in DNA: TGTGCCAGCAGTCCCACAGGGGGCTACGAGCAGTACTTC. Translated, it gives CASSPTGGYEQYF.

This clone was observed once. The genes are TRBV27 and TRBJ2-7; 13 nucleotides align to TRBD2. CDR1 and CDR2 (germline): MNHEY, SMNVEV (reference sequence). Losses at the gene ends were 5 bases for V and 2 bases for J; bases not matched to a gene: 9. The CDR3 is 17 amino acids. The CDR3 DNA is TGTGCCAGCAGTCCTCGGACTAGCGGGAGTGGGACCTACGAGCAGTACTTC. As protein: CASSPRTSGSGTYEQYF.

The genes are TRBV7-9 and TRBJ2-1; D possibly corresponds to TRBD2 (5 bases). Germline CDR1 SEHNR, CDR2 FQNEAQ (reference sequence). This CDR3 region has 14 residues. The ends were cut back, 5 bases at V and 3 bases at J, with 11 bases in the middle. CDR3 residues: CASSNTRVYNEQFF. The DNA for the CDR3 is TGTGCCAGCAGCAATACTAGAGTCTACAATGAGCAGTTCTTC.

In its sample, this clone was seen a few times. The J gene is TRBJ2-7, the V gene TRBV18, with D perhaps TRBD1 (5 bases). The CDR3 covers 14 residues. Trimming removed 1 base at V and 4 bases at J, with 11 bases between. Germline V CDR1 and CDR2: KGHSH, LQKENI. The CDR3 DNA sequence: TGTGCCAGCTCACCACAGGGGTTGGGGTACGAGCAGTACTTC. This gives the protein CASSPQGLGYEQYF. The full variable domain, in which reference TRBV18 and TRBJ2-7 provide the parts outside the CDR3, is NAGVMQNPRHLVRRRGQEARLRCSPMKGHSHVYWYRQLPEEGLKFMVYLQKENIIDESGMPKERFSAEFPKEGPSILRIQQVVRGDSAAYFCASSPQGLGYEQYFGPGTRLTVT.

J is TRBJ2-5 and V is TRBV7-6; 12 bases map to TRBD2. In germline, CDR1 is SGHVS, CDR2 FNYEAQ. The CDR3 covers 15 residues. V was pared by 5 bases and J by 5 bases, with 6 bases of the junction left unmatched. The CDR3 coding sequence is TGTGCCAGCAGCCTACTAGCGGGGGGCGGGGAGACCCAGTACTTC. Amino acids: CASSLLAGGGETQYF.

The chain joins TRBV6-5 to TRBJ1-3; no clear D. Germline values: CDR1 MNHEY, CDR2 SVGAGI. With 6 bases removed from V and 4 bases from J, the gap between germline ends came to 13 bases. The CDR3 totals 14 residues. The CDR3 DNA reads TGTGCCAGCAGCTTCGATCAGCGGGGAAACACCATATATTTT. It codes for CASSFDQRGNTIYF.